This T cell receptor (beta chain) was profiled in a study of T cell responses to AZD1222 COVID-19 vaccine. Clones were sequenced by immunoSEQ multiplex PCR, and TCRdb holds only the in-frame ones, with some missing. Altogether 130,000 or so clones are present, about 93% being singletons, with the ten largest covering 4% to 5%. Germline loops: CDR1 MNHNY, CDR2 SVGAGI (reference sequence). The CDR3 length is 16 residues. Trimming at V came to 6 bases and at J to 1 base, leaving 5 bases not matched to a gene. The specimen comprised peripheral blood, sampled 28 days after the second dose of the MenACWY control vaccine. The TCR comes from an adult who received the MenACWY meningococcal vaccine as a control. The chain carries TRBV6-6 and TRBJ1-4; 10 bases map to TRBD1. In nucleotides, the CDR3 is TGTGCCAGCAGGCCGGGACAGGGGTTAACTAATGAAAAACTGTTTTTT. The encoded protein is CASRPGQGLTNEKLFF.